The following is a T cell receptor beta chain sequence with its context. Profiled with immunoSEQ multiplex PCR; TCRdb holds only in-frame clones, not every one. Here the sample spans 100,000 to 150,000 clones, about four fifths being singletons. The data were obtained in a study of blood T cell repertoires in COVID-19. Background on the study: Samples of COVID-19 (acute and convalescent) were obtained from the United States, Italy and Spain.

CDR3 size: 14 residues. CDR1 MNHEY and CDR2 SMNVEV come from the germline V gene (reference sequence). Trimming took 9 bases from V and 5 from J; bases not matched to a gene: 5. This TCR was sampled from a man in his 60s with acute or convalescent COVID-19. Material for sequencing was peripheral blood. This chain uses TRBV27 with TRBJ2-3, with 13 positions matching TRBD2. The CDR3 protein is CASGLAGAGDTQYF. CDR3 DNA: TGTGCCAGTGGACTAGCGGGGGCTGGAGATACGCAGTATTTT.